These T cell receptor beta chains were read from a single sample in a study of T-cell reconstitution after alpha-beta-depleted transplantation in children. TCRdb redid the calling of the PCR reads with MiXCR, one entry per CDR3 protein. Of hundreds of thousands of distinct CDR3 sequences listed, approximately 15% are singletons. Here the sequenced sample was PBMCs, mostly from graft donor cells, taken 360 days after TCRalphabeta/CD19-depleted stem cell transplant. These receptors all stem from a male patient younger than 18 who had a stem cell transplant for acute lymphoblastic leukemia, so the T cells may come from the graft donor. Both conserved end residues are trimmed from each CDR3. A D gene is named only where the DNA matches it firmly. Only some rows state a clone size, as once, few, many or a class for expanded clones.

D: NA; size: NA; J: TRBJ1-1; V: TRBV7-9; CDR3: ASSWTEMNTEAF
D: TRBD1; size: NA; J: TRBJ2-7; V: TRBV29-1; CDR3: SVRTGALGPYEQY
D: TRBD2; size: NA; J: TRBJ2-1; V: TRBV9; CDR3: ASSPRLAGSNEQF
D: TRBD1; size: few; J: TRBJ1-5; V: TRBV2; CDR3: ASSGQGAQPQH
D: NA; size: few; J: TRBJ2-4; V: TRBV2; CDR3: ATRTAKNIQY
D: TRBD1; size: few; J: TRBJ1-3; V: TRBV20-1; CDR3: SARGGQGVRGAGNTIY
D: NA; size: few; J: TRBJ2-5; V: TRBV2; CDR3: ASDLSQETQY
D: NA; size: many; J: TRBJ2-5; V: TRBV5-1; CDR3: ASSWRGREETQY
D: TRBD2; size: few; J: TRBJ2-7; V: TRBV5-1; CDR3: ASSLFSGASYEQY
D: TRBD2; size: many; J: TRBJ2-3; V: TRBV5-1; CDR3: ASSPGIAGGTSGTDTQY
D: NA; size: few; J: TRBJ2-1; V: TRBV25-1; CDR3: ASSGGVNRGYNEQF
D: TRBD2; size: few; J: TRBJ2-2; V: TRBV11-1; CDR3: ASSLGAASGTLNTGELF
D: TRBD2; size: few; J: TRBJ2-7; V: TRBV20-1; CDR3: SARGTSAYEQY
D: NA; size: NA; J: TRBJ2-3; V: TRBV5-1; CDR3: ASSFMGARGTDTQY
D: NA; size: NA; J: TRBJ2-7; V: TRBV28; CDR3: ASSFDPNGHSEQY
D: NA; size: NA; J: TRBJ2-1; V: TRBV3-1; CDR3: ASSHEGVSYNEQF
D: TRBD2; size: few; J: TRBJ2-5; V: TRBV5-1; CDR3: ASSLPELAGQETQY
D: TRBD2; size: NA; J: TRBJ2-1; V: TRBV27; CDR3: ASTSRPGTSGDIQREQF
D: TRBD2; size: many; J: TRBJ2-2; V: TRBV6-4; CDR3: ASSASSGWNTGELF
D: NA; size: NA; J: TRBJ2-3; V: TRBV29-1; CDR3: SVDTGRSDTQY
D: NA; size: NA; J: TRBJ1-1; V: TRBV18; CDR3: ASSPPGRPLNTEAF
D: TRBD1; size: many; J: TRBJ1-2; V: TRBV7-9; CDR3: ASSFAGQGPQGPYGYT
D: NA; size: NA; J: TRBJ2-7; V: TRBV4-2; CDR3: ASSQESFYEQY
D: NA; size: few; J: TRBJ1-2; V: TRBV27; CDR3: ASSWSGSNYGYT
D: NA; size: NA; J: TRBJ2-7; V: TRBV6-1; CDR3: ASSRPWSPEQY
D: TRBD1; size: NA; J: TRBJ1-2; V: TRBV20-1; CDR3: SANRYKIPGQGTYGYT